The TCR beta chain described here comes from a study of T cell responses to AZD1222 COVID-19 vaccine. Germline CDR1 and CDR2: LNHDA and SQIVND (reference sequence). The CDR3 consists of 15 residues. V was pared by 0 bases and J by 6 bases, with 14 bases between. The table came from immunoSEQ multiplex PCR; TCRdb's copy has only in-frame clones and leaves some out. This sample has 100,000 or so clones, with 70% to 90% found just once. Study results and limitations: Donors were largely white British and mainly female; clonal diversity was possibly underestimated. Two doses of AZD1222 preceded a rise in Spike-specific TCR breadth and depth. Close to half of spike-specific TCRs reportedly recognize unmutated variant regions. In all cases, repertoires were sampled only after the peak T cell response.

About this clone itself: Its antigen is not identified.

The material was peripheral blood, obtained on day 0 of AZD1222 vaccination. This chain joins TRBV19 and TRBJ1-1; maybe TRBD1 (5 bases). This TCR came from an adult in good health. The CDR3 reads CASSIDRRGPPEAFF. CDR3 DNA sequence: TGTGCCAGTAGTATAGATCGGAGGGGTCCCCCTGAAGCTTTCTTT.